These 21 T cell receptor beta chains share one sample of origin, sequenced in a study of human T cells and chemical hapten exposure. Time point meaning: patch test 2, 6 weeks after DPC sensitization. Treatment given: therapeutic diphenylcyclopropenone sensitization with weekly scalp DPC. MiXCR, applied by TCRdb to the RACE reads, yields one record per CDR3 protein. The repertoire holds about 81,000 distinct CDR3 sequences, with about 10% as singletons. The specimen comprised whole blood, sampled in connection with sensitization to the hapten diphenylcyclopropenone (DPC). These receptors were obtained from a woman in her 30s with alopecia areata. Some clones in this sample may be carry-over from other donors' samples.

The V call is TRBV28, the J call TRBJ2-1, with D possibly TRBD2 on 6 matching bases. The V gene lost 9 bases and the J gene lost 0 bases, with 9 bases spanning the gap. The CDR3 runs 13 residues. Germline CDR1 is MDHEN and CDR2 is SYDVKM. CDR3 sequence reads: CASRESSYNEQFF. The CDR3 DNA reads TGTGCCAGTCGGGAGAGCTCCTACAATGAGCAGTTCTTC.

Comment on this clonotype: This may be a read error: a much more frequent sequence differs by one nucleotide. In DNA form, the CDR3 reads TGCGCCAGCAGCTTAGACAGGATTGAGCAGTTCTTC. Translating it yields CASSLDRIEQFF. The genes are TRBV5-1 and TRBJ2-1, with TRBD1 as a possible D gene (6 bases). V was clipped by 2 bases and J by 9 bases, with 9 bases between them. The CDR3 consists of 12 residues. Germline V gives CDR1 SGHRS, CDR2 YFSETQ.

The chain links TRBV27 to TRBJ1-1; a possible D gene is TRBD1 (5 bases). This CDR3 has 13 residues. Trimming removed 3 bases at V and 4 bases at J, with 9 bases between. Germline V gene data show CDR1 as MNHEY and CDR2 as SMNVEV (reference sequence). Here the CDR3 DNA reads TGTGCCAGCAGTTTTTCCAGGGCCACTGAAGCTTTCTTT. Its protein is CASSFSRATEAFF.

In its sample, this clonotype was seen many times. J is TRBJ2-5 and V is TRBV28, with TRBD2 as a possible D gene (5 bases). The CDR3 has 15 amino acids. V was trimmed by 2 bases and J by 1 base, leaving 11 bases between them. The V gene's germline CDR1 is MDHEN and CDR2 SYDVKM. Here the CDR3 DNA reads TGTGCCAGCAGTTTAAGCGGCTTAAGCCAAGAGACCCAGTACTTC. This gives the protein CASSLSGLSQETQYF.

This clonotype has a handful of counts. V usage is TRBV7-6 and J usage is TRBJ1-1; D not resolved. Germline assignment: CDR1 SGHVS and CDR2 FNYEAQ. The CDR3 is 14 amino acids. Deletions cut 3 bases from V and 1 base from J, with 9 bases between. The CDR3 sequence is CASSFDDTNTEAFF. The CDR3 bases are TGTGCCAGCAGCTTCGACGATACGAACACTGAAGCTTTCTTT.

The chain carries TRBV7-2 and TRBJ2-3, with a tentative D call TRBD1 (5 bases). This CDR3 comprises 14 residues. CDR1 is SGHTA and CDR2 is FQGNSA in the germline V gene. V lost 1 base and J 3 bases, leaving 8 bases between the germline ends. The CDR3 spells CASSLEGITDTQYF. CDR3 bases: TGTGCCAGCAGCTTAGAGGGGATTACAGATACGCAGTATTTT.

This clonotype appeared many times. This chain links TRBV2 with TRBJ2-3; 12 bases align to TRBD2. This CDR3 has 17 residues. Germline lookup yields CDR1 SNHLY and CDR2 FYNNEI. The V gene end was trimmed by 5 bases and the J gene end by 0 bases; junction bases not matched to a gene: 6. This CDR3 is CASSRTSGATSTDTQYF. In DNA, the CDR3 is TGTGCCAGCAGTAGGACTAGCGGGGCTACTAGCACAGATACGCAGTATTTT.

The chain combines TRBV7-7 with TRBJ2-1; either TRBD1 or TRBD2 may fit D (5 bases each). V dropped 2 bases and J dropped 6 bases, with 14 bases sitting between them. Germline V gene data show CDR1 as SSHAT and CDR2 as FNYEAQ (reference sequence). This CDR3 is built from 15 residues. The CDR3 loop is CASSLTGAPPNEQFF. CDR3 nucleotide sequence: TGTGCCAGCAGCTTAACCGGGGCACCTCCCAATGAGCAGTTCTTC.

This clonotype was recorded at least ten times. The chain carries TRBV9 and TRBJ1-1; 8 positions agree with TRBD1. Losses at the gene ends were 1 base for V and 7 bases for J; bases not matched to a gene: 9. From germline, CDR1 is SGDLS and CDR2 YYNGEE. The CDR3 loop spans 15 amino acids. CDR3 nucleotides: TGTGCCAGCAGCGTAAGTGGACAGGGAGTTGGTGAAGCTTTCTTT. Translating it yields CASSVSGQGVGEAFF. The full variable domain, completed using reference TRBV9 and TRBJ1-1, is DSGVTQTPKHLITATGQRVTLRCSPRSGDLSVYWYQQSLDQGLQFLIQYYNGEERAKGNILERFSAQQFPDLHSELNLSSLELGDSALYFCASSVSGQGVGEAFFGQGTRLTVV.

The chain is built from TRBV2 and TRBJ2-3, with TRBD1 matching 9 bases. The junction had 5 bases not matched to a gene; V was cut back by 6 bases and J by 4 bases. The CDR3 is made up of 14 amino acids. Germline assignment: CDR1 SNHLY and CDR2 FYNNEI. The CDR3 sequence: CASRGQGSADTQYF. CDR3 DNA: TGTGCCAGCAGAGGACAGGGGAGCGCAGATACGCAGTATTTT.

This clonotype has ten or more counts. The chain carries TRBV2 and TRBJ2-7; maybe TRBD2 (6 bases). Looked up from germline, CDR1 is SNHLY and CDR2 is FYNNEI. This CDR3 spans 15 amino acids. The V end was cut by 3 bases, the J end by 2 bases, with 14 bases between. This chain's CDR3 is CASSDSLGGAYEQYF. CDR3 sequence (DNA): TGTGCCAGCAGTGATTCCCTCGGCGGGGCCTACGAGCAGTACTTC.

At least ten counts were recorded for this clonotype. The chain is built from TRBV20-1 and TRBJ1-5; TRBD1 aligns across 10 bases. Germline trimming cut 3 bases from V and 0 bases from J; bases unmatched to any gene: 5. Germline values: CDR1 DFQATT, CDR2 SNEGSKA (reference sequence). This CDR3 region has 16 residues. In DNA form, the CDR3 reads TGCAGTGCTAGGAGACAGGGGGCGAGTAGCAATCAGCCCCAGCATTTT. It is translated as CSARRQGASSNQPQHF.

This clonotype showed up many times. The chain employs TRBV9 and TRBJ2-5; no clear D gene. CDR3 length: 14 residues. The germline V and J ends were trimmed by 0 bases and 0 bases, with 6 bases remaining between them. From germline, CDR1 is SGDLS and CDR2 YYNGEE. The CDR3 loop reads CASSVVGDQETQYF. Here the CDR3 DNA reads TGTGCCAGCAGCGTAGTCGGAGACCAAGAGACCCAGTACTTC.

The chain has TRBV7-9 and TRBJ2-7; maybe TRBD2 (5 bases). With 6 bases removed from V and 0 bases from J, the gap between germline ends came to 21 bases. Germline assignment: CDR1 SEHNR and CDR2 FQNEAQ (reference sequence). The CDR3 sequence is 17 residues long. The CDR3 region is CASSFPPSGRDSYEQYF. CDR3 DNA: TGTGCCAGCAGTTTCCCCCCGTCCGGACGGGACTCCTACGAGCAGTACTTC.

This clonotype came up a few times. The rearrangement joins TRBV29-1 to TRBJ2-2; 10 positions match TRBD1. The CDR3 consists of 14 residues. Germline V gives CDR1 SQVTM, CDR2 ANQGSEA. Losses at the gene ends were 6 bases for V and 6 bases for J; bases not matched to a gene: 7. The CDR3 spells CSVAGTGEAGELFF. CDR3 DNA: TGCAGCGTCGCCGGGACAGGGGAGGCCGGGGAGCTGTTTTTT.

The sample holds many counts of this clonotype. The CDR3 region has the DNA TGTGCCAGCAAGGCGGGAGTAGGAGATACGCAGTATTTT. Translation: CASKAGVGDTQYF. The chain carries TRBV7-2 and TRBJ2-3, with 7 bases lining up with TRBD2. The germline V gene has CDR1 SGHTA and CDR2 FQGNSA. V lost 7 bases and J lost 5; bases outside the gene matches: 6. CDR3 length equals 13 residues.

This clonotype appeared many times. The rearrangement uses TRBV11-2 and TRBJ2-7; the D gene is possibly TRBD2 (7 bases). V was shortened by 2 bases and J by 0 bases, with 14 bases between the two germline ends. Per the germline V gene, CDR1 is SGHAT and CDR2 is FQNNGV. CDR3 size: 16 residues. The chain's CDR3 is CASSLNGGLASYEQYF. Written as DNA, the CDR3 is TGTGCCAGCAGCTTAAACGGGGGGCTCGCCTCCTACGAGCAGTACTTC.

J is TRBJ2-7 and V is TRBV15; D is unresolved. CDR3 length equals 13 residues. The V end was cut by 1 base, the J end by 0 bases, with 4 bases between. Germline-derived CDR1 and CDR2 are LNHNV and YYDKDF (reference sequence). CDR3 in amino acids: CATSRGASYEQYF. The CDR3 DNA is TGTGCCACCAGCAGAGGAGCCTCCTACGAGCAGTACTTC.

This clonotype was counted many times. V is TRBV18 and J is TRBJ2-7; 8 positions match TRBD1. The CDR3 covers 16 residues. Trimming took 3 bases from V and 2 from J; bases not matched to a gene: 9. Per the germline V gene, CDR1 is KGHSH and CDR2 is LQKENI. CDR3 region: CASSPETGDPTYEQYF. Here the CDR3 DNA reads TGTGCCAGCTCACCTGAGACAGGGGACCCAACCTACGAGCAGTACTTC.

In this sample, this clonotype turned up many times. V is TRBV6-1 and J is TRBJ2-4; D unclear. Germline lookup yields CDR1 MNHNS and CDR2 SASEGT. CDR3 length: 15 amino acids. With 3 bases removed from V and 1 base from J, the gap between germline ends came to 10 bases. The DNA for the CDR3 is TGTGCCAGCAGTGATACGGGCTCCGCCAAAAACATTCAGTACTTC. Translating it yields CASSDTGSAKNIQYF.

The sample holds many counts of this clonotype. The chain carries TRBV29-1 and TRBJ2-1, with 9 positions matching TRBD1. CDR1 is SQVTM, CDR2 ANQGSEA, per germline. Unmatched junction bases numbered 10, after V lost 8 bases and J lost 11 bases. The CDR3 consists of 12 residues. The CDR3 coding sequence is TGCAGCTCTGTAGGGGACAGGGCTAAGCAGTTCTTC. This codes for CSSVGDRAKQFF.